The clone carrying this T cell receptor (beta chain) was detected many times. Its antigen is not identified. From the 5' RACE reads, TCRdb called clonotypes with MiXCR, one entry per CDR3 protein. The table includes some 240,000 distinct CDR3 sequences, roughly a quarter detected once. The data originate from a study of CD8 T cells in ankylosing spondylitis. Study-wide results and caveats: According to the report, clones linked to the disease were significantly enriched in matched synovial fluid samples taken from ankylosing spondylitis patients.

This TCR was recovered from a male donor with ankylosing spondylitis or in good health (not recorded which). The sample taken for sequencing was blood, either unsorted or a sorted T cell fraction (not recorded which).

The CDR3 spells CSARNPRLTPGGPYEQYF. In nucleotides, the CDR3 is TGCAGTGCTAGAAACCCGAGGCTTACCCCAGGCGGTCCCTACGAGCAGTACTTC. V is TRBV20-1 and J is TRBJ2-7; D is undetermined. Germline V gene lookup returns CDR1 DFQATT and CDR2 SNEGSKA (reference sequence). The V end was cut by 2 bases, the J end by 2 bases, with 25 bases between. The CDR3 is 18 residues long.